Listed below are T cell receptor beta chains from one sample, sequenced in a study of shared clonotypes between healthy human individuals. Generated by immunoSEQ multiplex PCR, the TCRdb table keeps only in-frame clones and is missing some. There are 2 million to 2.5 million clones in the sample; 95% occur only once, and approximately 0.13% lies in the top ten. The sample comprised naive CD4+ T cells sorted from blood. All receptors derive from a man younger than 35 in good health. CDR3s include the opening cysteine and the closing phenylalanine or tryptophan. The D gene is left open where the match is weak. For some rows the clone size is stated as once, few or many, or as a class when expanded; others skip it.

V	D	J	size	CDR3	DNA
TRBV6-5	TRBD1	TRBJ1-1	once	CASSRGQKNTEAFF	TGTGCCAGCAGCAGGGGACAGAAGAACACTGAAGCTTTCTTT
TRBV30	.	TRBJ1-5	.	CAWGSGTGQPQHF	TGTGCCTGGGGTTCAGGGACGGGACAGCCCCAGCATTTT
TRBV30	.	TRBJ2-5	.	CAWSVLQGGETQYF	TGTGCCTGGAGTGTTCTACAGGGAGGGGAGACCCAGTACTTC
TRBV10-1	TRBD2	TRBJ2-2	.	CASSEDSANPGLAGSNTGELFF	TGCGCCAGCAGTGAGGATAGCGCGAATCCGGGACTAGCGGGATCGAACACCGGGGAGCTGTTTTTT
TRBV7-8	TRBD2	TRBJ2-2	.	CASSPRSSGGPNTGELFF	TGTGCCAGCAGCCCTCGGTCTAGCGGGGGGCCTAACACCGGGGAGCTGTTTTTT
TRBV11-2	.	TRBJ1-4	.	CASSDSPSGEKLFF	TGTGCCAGCAGCGACTCACCCTCTGGGGAAAAACTGTTTTTT
TRBV7-2	TRBD2	TRBJ2-1	.	CASSLEGSGYNEQFF	TGTGCCAGCAGCTTAGAAGGTAGCGGGTACAATGAGCAGTTCTTC
TRBV6-1	TRBD2	TRBJ2-7	.	CASSPAGASYEQYF	TGTGCCAGCTCACCAGCGGGGGCCTCCTACGAGCAGTACTTC
TRBV10-2	.	TRBJ2-5	.	CASRGGGLGGETQYF	TGCGCCAGCAGAGGCGGAGGGCTCGGGGGCGAGACCCAGTACTTC
TRBV5-1	TRBD1	TRBJ2-7	.	CASSLPDRVGEQYF	TGCGCCAGCAGCTTGCCGGACAGGGTAGGCGAGCAGTACTTC
TRBV27	TRBD1	TRBJ1-6	.	CAAGMTGSPNSPLHF	TGTGCCGCTGGCATGACAGGGTCCCCTAATTCACCCCTCCACTTT
TRBV27	.	TRBJ2-7	.	CASSLNFGSSYEQYF	TGTGCCAGCAGTTTAAATTTTGGCAGCTCCTACGAGCAGTACTTC
TRBV7-8	.	TRBJ2-7	.	CASSLVQEVEQYF	TGTGCCAGCAGCTTAGTTCAGGAAGTCGAGCAGTACTTC
TRBV2	.	TRBJ1-2	.	CASTPDAGHGYTF	TGTGCCAGCACCCCGGATGCGGGCCATGGCTACACCTTC
TRBV5-1	.	TRBJ2-3	once	CASSLQGTSTDTQYF	TGCGCCAGCAGCCTACAGGGTACTAGCACAGATACGCAGTATTTT
TRBV10-3	.	TRBJ1-2	once	CAISDPTETRYGYTF	TGTGCCATCAGTGACCCGACCGAGACTCGCTATGGCTACACCTTC
TRBV7-2	.	TRBJ1-4	.	CASSLGGAEKLFF	TGTGCCAGCAGCTTAGGCGGGGCTGAAAAACTGTTTTTT
TRBV10-3	TRBD2	TRBJ2-1	once	CAISVLAGEGDQFF	TGTGCCATCAGTGTACTAGCGGGAGAGGGGGATCAGTTCTTC
TRBV10-1	TRBD1	TRBJ1-3	once	CASSEEGASGNTIYF	TGCGCCAGCAGTGAAGAGGGGGCGTCTGGAAACACCATATATTTT
TRBV9	TRBD2	TRBJ2-2	.	CASSVGGLVGNTGELFF	TGTGCCAGCAGCGTAGGCGGACTAGTGGGGAACACCGGGGAGCTGTTTTTT